Listed here are 21 T cell receptor beta chains from one sample, sequenced in a study of CD8 T cells in Susac syndrome (dated by TCRdb to the late 2010s). Preparation of the library involved the immunoSEQ multiplex PCR assay. RNA was extracted with the RNeasy kit and about 0.45 to 1 ug was reverse transcribed using random hexamers. The raw public data were reprocessed by TCRdb itself: fastp quality trimming at Q25, MiXCR clonotype calling, in-frame beta chains only. CDR3 protein duplicates are merged, each entry listing the most common genes and DNA. Within this sample are roughly 150,000 distinct CDR3 sequences, with around 95% of them counted one time only. Jointly, the top ten make up approximately 0.14% of the sample. Specimen: CD4+ T cells from PBMCs. The receptors were sampled from a human donor in good health.

The chain couples TRBV5-1 to TRBJ1-4; TRBD1 matches at 9 bases. The CDR3 is made up of 17 amino acids. Germline CDR1 and CDR2: SGHRS and YFSETQ. Germline trimming cut 0 bases from V and 0 bases from J; bases unmatched to any gene: 3. CDR3 sequence (DNA): TGCGCCAGCAGCTTGGCGGGACAGGGAGCAACTAATGAAAAACTGTTTTTT. Translated, it gives CASSLAGQGATNEKLFF.

This clonotype occurred once. The J gene is TRBJ2-5, the V gene TRBV4-1; TRBD1 matches at 7 bases. Per the germline V gene, CDR1 is MGHRA and CDR2 is YSYEKL. The CDR3 contains 16 residues. With 3 bases clipped from V and 4 bases from J, the junction kept 11 bases outside the gene matches. CDR3 region: CASSQPGQRVRETQYF. The DNA for the CDR3 is TGCGCCAGCAGCCAGCCGGGACAGCGAGTAAGAGAGACCCAGTACTTC.

The chain uses TRBV20-1 and TRBJ2-6; D call uncertain. V was shortened by 5 bases and J by 4 bases, with 15 bases between the two germline ends. This CDR3 spans 15 amino acids. Germline V lookup: CDR1 DFQATT, CDR2 SNEGSKA (reference sequence). The CDR3 DNA reads as TGCAGTGCTCCGCGGCGTGACCCAGGGGCCAACGTCCTGACTTTC. This gives the protein CSAPRRDPGANVLTF.

Only a few counts were recorded for this clonotype. J is TRBJ1-6 and V is TRBV12-3 or TRBV12-4, with TRBD1 identical over 7 bases. The CDR3 has 14 residues. V lost 8 bases and J lost 7; bases outside the gene matches: 8. The CDR3 region is CASSLGTDNSPLHF. In DNA form, the CDR3 reads TGTGCCAGCTCACTTGGGACAGACAATTCACCCCTCCACTTT.

This chain joins TRBV19 and TRBJ1-1, with a weak D call TRBD1 (6 bases). Germline assignment: CDR1 LNHDA and CDR2 SQIVND (reference sequence). The CDR3 covers 14 residues. Trimming cost V 6 bases and J 5 bases, with 16 bases left between them. This CDR3 reads CASSIGGRGTEAFF. CDR3 nucleotides: TGTGCCAGTAGCATCGGGGGGCGGGGGACTGAAGCTTTCTTT.

The chain recombines TRBV12-5 with TRBJ1-2; D gene uncertain. Germline assignment: CDR1 LGHNT and CDR2 FRNRAP. The CDR3 has 15 residues. The V and J ends lost 2 bases and 4 bases respectively, with 14 bases between them. The chain's CDR3 is CASGLTPLGGYGYTF. The CDR3 nucleotides are TGTGCTAGTGGTTTGACCCCGCTCGGTGGCTATGGCTACACCTTC.

The V and J genes are TRBV20-1 and TRBJ2-7; 12 nucleotides align to TRBD2. The CDR3 runs to 14 residues. CDR1 and CDR2 from the germline V gene are DFQATT and SNEGSKA (reference sequence). Unmatched junction bases numbered 1, after V lost 2 bases and J lost 2 bases. The DNA of the CDR3 is TGCAGTGCTAGACTAGCGGGGGGGCCCTACGAGCAGTACTTC. Translated, it gives CSARLAGGPYEQYF.

The chain employs TRBV29-1 and TRBJ1-6; no definite D call. Germline CDR1 and CDR2: SQVTM and ANQGSEA. This CDR3 has 13 amino acids. V lost 6 bases and J 8 bases, leaving 14 bases between the germline ends. The CDR3 DNA follows: TGCAGCGTCGGAGGAGTTGGGGATTCACCCCTCCACTTT. Protein: CSVGGVGDSPLHF.

This clonotype turned up a few times. As DNA, the CDR3 is TGTGCCAGCTCACCGAAAGATACGCAGTATTTT. It yields the protein CASSPKDTQYF. The chain carries TRBV18 and TRBJ2-3; D uncertain. This CDR3 is built from 11 residues. In germline, CDR1 is KGHSH, CDR2 LQKENI. Trimming cost V 3 bases and J 5 bases, with 3 bases left between them.

V is TRBV7-9 and J is TRBJ1-3; D not resolved. This CDR3 is built from 13 residues. Germline V lookup: CDR1 SEHNR, CDR2 FQNEAQ (reference sequence). Trimming removed 8 bases from V and 4 bases from J, with 12 bases in between. The CDR3 spells CASSPGSGNTIYF. DNA of the CDR3: TGTGCCAGCTCACCTGGGTCCGGAAACACCATATATTTT.

The chain links TRBV7-2 to TRBJ1-1; 8 bases agree with TRBD1. This CDR3 is built from 15 residues. The germline V gene encodes CDR1 SGHTA and CDR2 FQGNSA. V lost 4 bases, J lost 2 bases, and 6 bases stayed unmatched. CDR3 coding DNA: TGTGCCAGCAGCTCCTACAGGGGGTCTAACACTGAAGCTTTCTTT. Amino acid sequence: CASSSYRGSNTEAFF.

The chain combines TRBV7-2 with TRBJ2-1; TRBD1 or TRBD2 may be the D gene (6 bases each). Deletions cut 8 bases from V and 2 bases from J, with 10 bases between. CDR3 length: 13 residues. The germline gives CDR1 SGHTA, CDR2 FQGNSA. In nucleotides, the CDR3 is TGTGCCAGCCACGGGGGCCCCTACAATGAGCAGTTCTTC. It yields the protein CASHGGPYNEQFF.

The rearrangement joins TRBV29-1 to TRBJ1-5; TRBD1 might be the D (5 bases). The germline gives CDR1 SQVTM, CDR2 ANQGSEA. The CDR3 length is 12 residues. The germline V and J ends were trimmed by 4 bases and 5 bases, with 9 bases remaining between them. For the CDR3, the DNA is TGCAGCGTTGGGGGGTTAGATCAGCCCCAGCATTTT. This translates into CSVGGLDQPQHF.

This clonotype was seen a single time. The V and J genes are TRBV5-1 and TRBJ2-2; TRBD1 might be the D (6 bases). The germline V and J ends were trimmed by 0 bases and 3 bases, with 9 bases remaining between them. Germline V CDR1 and CDR2: SGHRS, YFSETQ. The CDR3 runs 15 residues. The CDR3 coding sequence is TGCGCCAGCAGCTTGGACAGGGAGCACACCGGGGAGCTGTTTTTT. Translation: CASSLDREHTGELFF. Drawing the rest from reference TRBV5-1 and TRBJ2-2, the complete variable domain is KAGVTQTPRYLIKTRGQQVTLSCSPISGHRSVSWYQQTPGQGLQFLFEYFSETQRNKGNFPGRFSGRQFSNSRSEMNVSTLELGDSALYLCASSLDREHTGELFFGEGSRLTVL.

The V gene is TRBV29-1, the J gene TRBJ1-1; D ambiguous. Trimming shortened V by 4 bases and J by 3 bases, and 15 bases separated the two germline ends. CDR1 and CDR2 (germline): SQVTM, ANQGSEA. This CDR3 is built from 14 residues. Here the CDR3 reads CSVAGSTAHTEAFF. As DNA, the CDR3 is TGCAGCGTTGCCGGGTCGACCGCACACACTGAAGCTTTCTTT.

This clonotype showed up just a few times. The chain has TRBV20-1 and TRBJ2-7, with D perhaps given as TRBD1 or TRBD2 (5 bases each). V was shortened by 4 bases and J by 2 bases, with 12 bases between the two germline ends. This CDR3 comprises 13 residues. Per the germline V gene, CDR1 is DFQATT and CDR2 is SNEGSKA (reference sequence). CDR3: CSAIRDGTYEQYF. The CDR3 region has the DNA TGCAGTGCTATACGGGACGGAACCTACGAGCAGTACTTC.

This clonotype has a single count. V and J are TRBV3-1 and TRBJ2-1, with 7 bases that match TRBD2. The CDR3 is made up of 16 amino acids. Per the germline V gene, CDR1 is LGHDT and CDR2 is YNNKEL (reference sequence). V was pared by 1 base and J by 2 bases, with 5 bases of the junction left unmatched. The CDR3 nucleotides read TGTGCCAGCAGCCAAGGACTAGCTCTCACCTACAATGAGCAGTTCTTC. This sequence encodes CASSQGLALTYNEQFF.

The rearrangement uses TRBV5-1 and TRBJ2-3; no clear D. V lost 0 bases to trimming and J lost 4 bases, with 12 bases between them. The CDR3 is made up of 15 amino acids. Per the germline V gene, CDR1 is SGHRS and CDR2 is YFSETQ. The CDR3 DNA reads TGCGCCAGCAGCTTGGGTGCAGGCGTCCCAGATACGCAGTATTTT. It translates to CASSLGAGVPDTQYF.

The rearrangement uses TRBV20-1 and TRBJ1-3; the match to TRBD1 covers 9 bases. This CDR3 contains 15 residues. Trimming took 1 base from V and 6 from J; bases not matched to a gene: 7. Germline V lookup: CDR1 DFQATT, CDR2 SNEGSKA (reference sequence). CDR3 loop: CSARVTGGIENTIYF. DNA of the CDR3: TGCAGTGCTAGAGTGACAGGGGGTATCGAAAACACCATATATTTT.

This chain links TRBV2 with TRBJ1-2; D might be TRBD1 (5 bases). Germline CDR1 and CDR2: SNHLY and FYNNEI. Trimming left V 10 bases short and J 6 bases short, with 18 bases between. The CDR3 has 13 residues. CDR3 coding DNA: TGTGCCAACAAACTCAGGGTTAAAGATGGCTACACCTTC. The encoded protein is CANKLRVKDGYTF.

The genes are TRBV5-1 and TRBJ1-4; D might be TRBD1 (6 bases). Germline V gene data show CDR1 as SGHRS and CDR2 as YFSETQ. The CDR3 has 14 residues. Deletions cut 0 bases from V and 6 bases from J, with 9 bases between. CDR3: CASSLVAGDEKLFF. CDR3 in DNA: TGCGCCAGCAGCTTGGTGGCAGGGGATGAAAAACTGTTTTTT. Based on the CDR3 plus reference TRBV5-1 and TRBJ1-4, the full variable domain is KAGVTQTPRYLIKTRGQQVTLSCSPISGHRSVSWYQQTPGQGLQFLFEYFSETQRNKGNFPGRFSGRQFSNSRSEMNVSTLELGDSALYLCASSLVAGDEKLFFGSGTQLSVL.